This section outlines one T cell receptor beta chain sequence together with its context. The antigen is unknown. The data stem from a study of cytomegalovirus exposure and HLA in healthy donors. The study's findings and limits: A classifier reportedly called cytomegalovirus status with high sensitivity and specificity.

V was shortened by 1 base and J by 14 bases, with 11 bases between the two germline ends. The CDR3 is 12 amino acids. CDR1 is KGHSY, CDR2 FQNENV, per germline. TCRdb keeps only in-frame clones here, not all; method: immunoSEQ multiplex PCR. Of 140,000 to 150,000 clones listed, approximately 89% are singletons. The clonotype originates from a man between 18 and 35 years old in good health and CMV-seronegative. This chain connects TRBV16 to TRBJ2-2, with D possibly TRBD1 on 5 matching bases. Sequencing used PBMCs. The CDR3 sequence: CASSQYEQGLFF. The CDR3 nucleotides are TGTGCCAGCAGCCAATATGAGCAGGGACTGTTTTTT.